One sample yielded the 9 T cell receptor beta chains listed below, sequenced in a study of human T cells and chemical hapten exposure. TCRdb independently ran MiXCR on the RACE reads; one entry per CDR3 protein. The profile shows 73,000 or so distinct CDR3 sequences, approximately 9% of them singletons. Specified time point: patch test 2, 6 weeks after DPC sensitization. Treatment reported: therapeutic diphenylcyclopropenone sensitization with weekly scalp DPC. The specimen was whole blood, collected in connection with sensitization to the hapten diphenylcyclopropenone (DPC). Receptors originate from a woman aged 50 to 60 with alopecia areata. Some clones in this sample may be carry-over from other donors' samples.

The CDR3 sequence is CASSLRSGGTDTQYF. For the CDR3, the DNA is TGTGCCAGCAGCTTGCGTAGCGGGGGCACAGATACGCAGTATTTT. This chain joins TRBV5-5 and TRBJ2-3; 8 bases agree with TRBD2. Trimming took 1 base from V and 1 from J; bases not matched to a gene: 2. Germline assignment: CDR1 SGHKS and CDR2 YYEKEE (reference sequence). The CDR3 is 15 amino acids. The full variable domain, with the rest looked up from reference TRBV5-5 and TRBJ2-3, is DAGVTQSPTHLIKTRGQQVTLRCSPISGHKSVSWYQQVLGQGPQFIFQYYEKEERGRGNFPDRFSARQFPNYSSELNVNALLLGDSALYLCASSLRSGGTDTQYFGPGTRLTVL.

Ten or more counts support this clonotype. The genes are TRBV6-2 or TRBV6-3 and TRBJ1-1; D is unclear. This CDR3 is 15 amino acids long. Germline V gives CDR1 MNHEY, CDR2 SVGEGT. Trimming took 5 bases from V and 1 from J, leaving 14 bases between them. CDR3 bases: TGTGCCAGCAGTCGAGTTGTAGGGTGGAACACTGAAGCTTTCTTT. Its protein is CASSRVVGWNTEAFF.

The rearrangement links TRBV30 to TRBJ2-5, with a possible D match to TRBD2 (6 bases). V lost 5 bases to trimming and J lost 4 bases, with 8 bases between them. Germline loops: CDR1 GTSNPN, CDR2 SVGIG (reference sequence). The CDR3 contains 11 residues. For the CDR3, the DNA is TGTGCCTGGGGGGGGAGAGAGACCCAGTACTTC. Translated, it gives CAWGGRETQYF.

The genes are TRBV11-2 and TRBJ2-3, with D unclear. This CDR3 spans 18 amino acids. Deletions cut 1 base from V and 0 bases from J, with 17 bases between. The germline gives CDR1 SGHAT, CDR2 FQNNGV. This CDR3 is CASSLAAKSISSTDTQYF. CDR3 nucleotides: TGTGCCAGCAGCTTAGCCGCGAAGTCTATTTCTAGCACAGATACGCAGTATTTT.

This clonotype was seen many times. V and J are TRBV6-1 and TRBJ1-5; no clear D gene. The CDR3 totals 15 residues. The V and J ends lost 2 bases and 0 bases respectively, with 8 bases between them. Germline lookup yields CDR1 MNHNS and CDR2 SASEGT. The CDR3 is CASSETVYSNQPQHF. CDR3 DNA sequence: TGTGCCAGCAGTGAAACGGTTTATAGCAATCAGCCCCAGCATTTT.

The CDR3 DNA is TGTGCCAGCAGCTTAGCCGCAGGACAGGGTAGCGGGGAGCTGTTTTTT. Translated, it gives CASSLAAGQGSGELFF. The rearrangement links TRBV7-6 to TRBJ2-2, with 8 bases aligning to TRBD1. The CDR3 length is 16 residues. J lost 7 bases, V lost 0 bases, and 7 bases had no gene match. Germline V CDR1 and CDR2: SGHVS, FNYEAQ.

This clonotype has a handful of counts. The gene calls are TRBV14 and TRBJ2-3; D is unresolved. The CDR3 runs to 17 residues. Germline V CDR1 and CDR2: SGHDN, FVKESK. Between the trimmed V and J ends, which lost 4 bases and 4 bases, there was a span of 21 bases. Here the CDR3 DNA reads TGTGCCAGCAGCCTCCAAAAAGGAATAGCCTCGGCAGATACGCAGTATTTT. This translates into CASSLQKGIASADTQYF.

The chain is built from TRBV20-1 and TRBJ1-4; a possible D gene is TRBD1 (5 bases). This CDR3 has 12 amino acids. Trimming removed 3 bases from V and 7 bases from J, with 9 bases in between. Germline lookup yields CDR1 DFQATT and CDR2 SNEGSKA (reference sequence). The CDR3 is CSARPQGEKLFF. CDR3 nucleotide sequence: TGCAGTGCTAGGCCCCAGGGTGAAAAACTGTTTTTT.

The rearrangement uses TRBV6-5 and TRBJ1-6, with D perhaps matching TRBD1 (6 bases). With 5 bases removed from V and 9 bases from J, the gap between germline ends came to 14 bases. The germline gives CDR1 MNHEY, CDR2 SVGAGI. The CDR3 sequence is 14 residues long. The CDR3 region has the DNA TGTGCCAGCAGTACAACACAGGGAGGTTCACCCCTCCACTTT. Protein sequence: CASSTTQGGSPLHF.